This TCR beta chain is from a study of blood T cell repertoires in COVID-19. Study in general: The United States, Italy and Spain supplied acute and convalescent COVID-19 samples.

TCRdb's copy holds only in-frame clones and misses some; the assay was immunoSEQ multiplex PCR. The sample has some 120,000 clones, roughly nine tenths seen once. Germline V gives CDR1 SGHNT, CDR2 YENEEA. Trimming left V 1 base short and J 4 bases short, with 11 bases between. There are 14 residues in the CDR3. Sequencing was carried out using peripheral blood. The chain employs TRBV11-3 and TRBJ2-7, with D possibly matching TRBD2 (5 bases). The sequence derives from a man between 60 and 75 years old with COVID-19, enrolled during active disease. CDR3 loop: CASSLGRKGYEQYF. CDR3 nucleotides: TGTGCCAGCAGCTTAGGGAGGAAAGGTTACGAGCAGTACTTC.